Detailed here is one T cell receptor beta chain. The target of this receptor is not known. Qualities for individual bases were not recorded, and no much larger clone is one base off. Sequences SGHRS (CDR1) and YFSETQ (CDR2) are obtained from the germline V gene. Trimmed from V: 3 bases; trimmed from J: 1 base; junction bases lacking a gene match: 6. The CDR3 sequence holds 16 residues, the cysteine and phenylalanine included. The sequence is cut down to CDR3 DNA, 48 bases in frame from base 1. The sample comes from a study of chemoradiotherapy in HPV16-positive cancers (dated by TCRdb to 2022 to 2024). Notes on the research overall: Functional T-cell assays on cells from two HPV16-positive patients defined candidate HPV-specific T-cell clones and common TCR motifs. The study set out to ask whether T-cell immunity against the HPV oncoproteins E6 and E7 changes over the course of chemoradiotherapy and whether that immunity affects survival. Next, the candidate HPV-specific TCRs and motifs were followed in TCR repertoires from approximately 82 patients with HPV-related cancers.

Repertoires were sampled multiple times during chemoradiotherapy, which allowed clonal expansion in the tumor microenvironment to be followed. What the authors observed across the whole study: Only a couple of HPV16-positive patients were used to derive the functional definition of HPV-specific T cells, and the survival association was reported for HPV16-positive patients. Expansion of candidate HPV-specific clones and E7-related TCR motifs was observed in the tumor microenvironment during treatment, whereas no such expansion was observed for non-HPV-specific T cells. Improved recurrence-free survival in HPV16-positive patients was associated with expansion of HPV-responsive T cells during chemoradiotherapy.

Library creation used the immunoSEQ multiplex PCR assay. The table was pulled from immuneACCESS by TCRdb, which kept in-frame rearrangements only. Such tables lose some clones; where checked, under half of the loss comes from unresolved V genes, and the rest has no known cause. The sample contains about 16,000 clones, around 70% of them found a single time. The ten biggest clones cover 6.5% to 10% of the sample. The clonotype comes from a human donor with HPV-associated anogenital cancer. The chain is assembled from TRBV5-1 and TRBJ1-4, and 7 bases in between align with TRBD1. The sample in question was tumor tissue, obtained from a patient who underwent chemoradiotherapy. This receptor has the CDR3 CASSYTGAVTNEKLFF. In nucleotide form, the sequence is TGCGCCAGCAGCTACACAGGGGCGGTAACTAATGAAAAACTGTTTTTT.